Included here is one T cell receptor beta chain sequence, with context. Its antigen remains unidentified. No much larger clonotype is one base removed from it; base qualities were not supplied. The immunoSEQ assay, a bias-controlled multiplex PCR with V- and J-specific primers, was used to amplify TCR beta CDR3 regions from genomic DNA. In a second PCR step, the CDR3 amplicons were tagged with a proprietary barcode plus Illumina adapter sequences. An Illumina MiSeq instrument was used to sequence the CDR3 libraries. The authors processed their data as follows. Export and quality control were handled in immunoSEQ Analyzer 3.0, while downstream analyses relied on R Bioconductor and Immunarch. Only productive rearrangements in the normalized downsampled data set were used to calculate repertoire metrics. Clonotypes larger than 5 templates in the normalized cohort were defined as pathologically expanded. The Inverse Simpson Index served as the measure of repertoire diversity. To capture all clonotypes, CMV-specificity analyses were performed on the non-normalized data set. TCRdb holds this immuneACCESS table with in-frame rearrangements only. Some clones are missing; in checked studies, unresolved V genes explain under half, and the rest has no known cause. Clone size and the V and J calls come from that table; the DNA yielded D and trimming. The table for this sample lists roughly 9,300 clones; less than 90% of them were counted only once. The ten largest clonotypes hold about 40% of the sample.

The CDR3 measures 11 amino acids from cysteine to phenylalanine. Only CDR3 DNA is held: 33 bases, read in frame from base 1. V is cut by 7 bases and J by 4 bases, and the space between the germline ends is 6 bases. The germline V gene provides CDR1 SNHLY and CDR2 FYNNEI. This entry is derived from a study of T cell clonotyping in hematopoietic cell transplantation (dated by TCRdb to the early 2020s). With regard to the full study: A total of some 130 blood samples were collected in the study from 35 to 45 consecutive transplant recipients and their related donors. Recruitment of patients was conducted between late 2015 and early 2017, and follow-up was continued until late 2020 or death.

Results the study describes overall, beyond this receptor: After transplant, TCR diversity in recipients dropped, and pathologically expanded clonotypes climbed progressively between day 30 and day 180. Sample size was limited, and cells were not sorted, so CD4 and CD8 repertoire contributions could not be separated. Only a small fraction of recipient repertoires overlapped donor repertoires, with over 95% appearing de novo at the given depth. Broader posttransplant TCR repertoire diversity was predicted by donor and pretransplant recipient Inverse Simpson Index values.

In the paper's terms, the time point label means: 180 days after allo-HCT. Blood samples were obtained from recipients approximately 28 days before transplant and at days 30, 100 and 180 after transplant. Nuclei Lysis Solution was used to extract genomic DNA from fresh or cryopreserved unfractionated peripheral blood mononuclear cells. The TCR comes from a human patient who had an allogeneic stem cell transplant, so the T cells may come from the graft donor. The donor label of this sample is uncertain. Some clones in this sample may be carry-over from other donors' samples. Sequencing used PBMCs, obtained 180 days after allogeneic stem cell transplant. The V and J segments used are TRBV2 and TRBJ2-3, with no confident D gene call. The CDR3 region has the sequence CASTPADTQYF. Here is the DNA: TGTGCCAGCACCCCGGCAGATACGCAGTATTTT.